One and the same sample provided the 12 T cell receptor beta chains below, sequenced in a study of shared clonotypes between healthy human individuals (dated by TCRdb to between 2020 and 2021). For the CD8 naive samples, CD45RO-negative cells were positively selected for CCR7, yielding a CD45RA+CCR7+ population from which TemRA cells were excluded. The method was the immunoSEQ multiplex PCR assay. Not all clones reach the TCRdb copy of this immuneACCESS table, which keeps in-frame sequences only. Checked studies attribute under half of the gap to unresolved V genes and leave the rest unexplained. The table for this sample lists 700,000 to 950,000 clones; approximately 97% of them were counted only once. Clones ranked in the top ten supply about 0.25% of the sample. The material sequenced was naive CD8+ T cells sorted from blood. The cell subset or site label of this sample denotes: CD45RA+CCR7+. These receptors were taken from a man under 40 in good health.

A single count supports this clone. The chain couples TRBV11-2 to TRBJ1-2; no clear D gene. Germline V gene lookup returns CDR1 SGHAT and CDR2 FQNNGV. The V end lost 0 bases, the J end lost 3 bases, and 17 bases lay between the germline ends. This CDR3 contains 17 residues. The CDR3 spells CASSLEGGQTLDYGYTF. CDR3 nucleotides: TGTGCCAGCAGCTTAGAAGGAGGCCAGACCTTGGACTATGGCTACACCTTC.

The J gene is TRBJ2-1, the V gene TRBV29-1; 10 nucleotides match TRBD2. The CDR3 is made up of 15 amino acids. CDR1 SQVTM and CDR2 ANQGSEA come from the germline V gene. The V segment lost 4 bases and the J segment 4 bases; nucleotides outside the gene matches: 7. The CDR3 loop reads CSVGPGTSAYNEQFF. DNA for the CDR3: TGCAGCGTTGGACCCGGGACTAGCGCTTACAATGAGCAGTTCTTC.

The chain links TRBV13 to TRBJ1-1; a weak D match, TRBD1 (5 bases). Germline values: CDR1 PRHDT, CDR2 FYEKMQ (reference sequence). The CDR3 covers 13 residues. The V end was cut by 6 bases, the J end by 11 bases, with 19 bases between. The CDR3 region has the DNA TGTGCCAGCAGTAAACCCTCAGTGGGGGGGGCTTTCTTT. Protein sequence: CASSKPSVGGAFF.

This clone was observed once. The chain uses TRBV9 and TRBJ1-4, with 7 bases lining up with TRBD1. The trim removed 0 bases at V and 8 bases at J, leaving 7 bases unmatched. Germline V gene sequence: CDR1 SGDLS, CDR2 YYNGEE. This CDR3 comprises 15 residues. CDR3 nucleotides: TGTGCCAGCAGCGTAGGGGACAGCCCGAAAGAAAAACTGTTTTTT. Encoded protein: CASSVGDSPKEKLFF.

The J gene is TRBJ2-3, the V gene TRBV5-5, with 12 positions matching TRBD2. Germline values: CDR1 SGHKS, CDR2 YYEKEE (reference sequence). The CDR3 covers 18 residues. Germline trimming cut 0 bases from V and 4 bases from J; bases unmatched to any gene: 9. The CDR3 nucleotides read TGTGCCAGCAGCTTGGATTGGAGACTAGCGGGAGATGCAGATACGCAGTATTTT. Translation gives CASSLDWRLAGDADTQYF.

This rearrangement joins TRBV7-9 to TRBJ2-3; 11 bases map to TRBD2. In germline, CDR1 is SEHNR, CDR2 FQNEAQ (reference sequence). This CDR3 is built from 16 residues. J gave up 5 bases and V 1 base, and 5 bases lay outside the gene matches. CDR3 residues: CASSLGTSGSVDTQYF. As DNA, the CDR3 is TGTGCCAGCAGCTTAGGAACTAGCGGGAGTGTAGATACGCAGTATTTT.

The chain links TRBV4-2 to TRBJ2-3, with D perhaps matching TRBD2 (5 bases). V was cut by 4 bases and J by 6 bases, with 17 bases left in between. This CDR3 is built from 15 residues. Germline V CDR1 and CDR2: LGHNA, YNFKEQ. CDR3 coding DNA: TGTGCCAGCAGCCCGACAATGGGAGTATCCGATACGCAGTATTTT. It translates to CASSPTMGVSDTQYF.

V usage is TRBV11-2 and J usage is TRBJ2-7; D is ambiguous. This CDR3 has 13 residues. The V end lost 4 bases, the J end lost 0 bases, and 7 bases lay between the germline ends. Germline-derived CDR1 and CDR2 are SGHAT and FQNNGV. The CDR3 nucleotides read TGTGCCAGCAGCTATTATAGCTCCTACGAGCAGTACTTC. Translating it yields CASSYYSSYEQYF.

To note about this clone: The same CDR3 can be traced to other DNA sequences in this sample. V gene TRBV9 combines with J gene TRBJ2-2; D uncertain. Trimming left V 0 bases short and J 1 base short, with 1 base between. The length of the CDR3 is 13 residues. Per the germline V gene, CDR1 is SGDLS and CDR2 is YYNGEE. As DNA, the CDR3 is TGTGCCAGCAGCGTAGGGAACACCGGGGAGCTGTTTTTT. Protein product: CASSVGNTGELFF.

V is TRBV7-9 and J is TRBJ2-7; D perhaps matches TRBD2 (5 bases). Germline loops: CDR1 SEHNR, CDR2 FQNEAQ (reference sequence). V lost 2 bases and J 1 base, leaving 9 bases between the germline ends. The CDR3 covers 14 residues. The CDR3 region is CASSLTEGSYEQYF. The DNA for the CDR3 is TGTGCCAGCAGCTTAACTGAGGGTTCCTACGAGCAGTACTTC.

This clone was counted only a few times. CDR3 bases: TGTGCCAGCAGCCCGAATACAGGGGTAAGAGAGACCCAGTACTTC. It encodes CASSPNTGVRETQYF. The genes are TRBV11-2 and TRBJ2-5; 7 bases match TRBD1. Losses at the gene ends were 5 bases for V and 4 bases for J; bases not matched to a gene: 10. The CDR3 totals 15 residues. Per the germline V gene, CDR1 is SGHAT and CDR2 is FQNNGV.

A note on this clone: Other DNA sequences of this sample code for an identical CDR3. The chain links TRBV11-2 to TRBJ2-3, with no clear D. From germline, CDR1 is SGHAT and CDR2 FQNNGV. The CDR3 runs to 12 residues. The V and J ends lost 1 base and 5 bases respectively, with 4 bases between them. CDR3 DNA sequence: TGTGCCAGCAGCTTAGCCGGAGATACGCAGTATTTT. Translated: CASSLAGDTQYF.